This TCR beta chain was found in a study of shared clonotypes between healthy human individuals. Study-wide results and caveats: With few donors, the genetic and exposure-history diversity represented was limited.

Generated by immunoSEQ multiplex PCR, the TCRdb table keeps only in-frame clones and is missing some. Seen here are 600,000 to 800,000 clones, around 77% observed once, and the top ten hold around 1.8%. Details on this clone: The antigen is unknown.

The germline V gene has CDR1 SGHRS and CDR2 YFSETQ. The CDR3 has 13 residues. The V end lost 5 bases, the J end lost 0 bases, and 6 bases lay between the germline ends. Only Caucasian adults living in Nashville, Tennessee served as donors. Division of CD4+ cells produced a CD45RA+ naive subset and a CD45RA-negative memory subset. The TCR sequence derives from a woman under 40 in good health. The rearrangement links TRBV5-1 to TRBJ1-5; D is ambiguous. Sequencing used memory CD4+ T cells sorted from blood. The subset denotes: CD45RA-negative fraction. The chain's CDR3 is CASREYSNQPQHF. The DNA for the CDR3 is TGCGCCAGCAGGGAGTATAGCAATCAGCCCCAGCATTTT.